This TCR beta chain was sequenced for a study of tumor-infiltrating lymphocytes in primary liver carcinoma. To note about this clonotype: The antigen is undetermined. This CDR3 is missing its conserved last phenylalanine or tryptophan, likely due to a read error. The limits of the CDR3 on the DNA are not certain, so only TCRdb's listed CDR3 is given.

Study results and limitations: Blood fell significantly below tumors in its top-250-clone fraction (p = 0.039).

Unsorted whole blood supplied the blood RNA, and germline DNA was isolated too. Constant-region priming of 500 ng total RNA yielded TCR beta cDNA. Libraries covering TCR beta were generated through three nested multiplex PCR rounds (using a slightly modified ARM-PCR). Amplification in the first two PCR rounds was performed using TRBV1-TRBV30 forward primers and a C-beta reverse primer for around 10 cycles each. TCRdb recomputed calls from the multiplex PCR reads with MiXCR, one row per CDR3 protein. The sample gives approximately 300,000 distinct CDR3 sequences, roughly 60% of which show up once; 9% to 10% is in the top ten. Inclusive of both ends, the CDR3 amounts to 14 amino acids. In germline, CDR1 is MNHNS, CDR2 SASEGT.

The chain couples TRBV6-1 to TRBJ2-7; the table gives TRBD2 as D, unverified against the DNA. The specimen sequenced was peripheral blood. This clonotype originated in a man aged 40-50 years with primary liver carcinoma and hepatitis B virus infection. CDR3 sequence reads: CASSFETSVDERYL.